One sample yielded the 31 T cell receptor beta chains listed below, sequenced in a study of regulatory T cells in long-lasting Graves disease. Noted time point: persistent/refractory GD, antithyroid drugs over 5 years with positive TRAb. With RNA extracted from PBMCs as input, the TCR library was made. Building the TCR beta libraries relied on iRepertoire HTBI primers, and CDR3 regions underwent Arm-PCR. TCRdb called the multiplex PCR reads again in MiXCR, with one record for every CDR3 protein. The repertoire holds roughly 430,000 distinct CDR3 sequences, with approximately 22% as singletons. The material sequenced was peripheral blood mononuclear cells (PBMCs), taken when the disease was refractory, from a patient treated with antithyroid drugs. These receptors all come from a female donor with Graves disease.

This clonotype was seen many times. The chain combines TRBV7-8 with TRBJ2-6; 7 nucleotides match TRBD1. This CDR3 is built from 15 residues. V lost 6 bases, J lost 2 bases, and 4 bases stayed unmatched. Per germline, CDR1 SGHVS and CDR2 FQNEAQ. The chain's CDR3 is CASSSDRAGANVLTF. The CDR3 bases are TGTGCCAGCAGTTCCGACAGGGCTGGGGCCAACGTCCTGACTTTC. The full variable domain, with the rest looked up from reference TRBV7-8 and TRBJ2-6, is GAGVSQSPRYKVAKRGQDVALRCDPISGHVSLFWYQQALGQGPEFLTYFQNEAQLDKSGLPSDRFFAERPEGSVSTLKIQRTQQEDSAVYLCASSSDRAGANVLTFGAGSRLTVL.

This clonotype was detected many times. This chain connects TRBV15 to TRBJ1-2; D might be TRBD1 (6 bases). This CDR3 contains 14 residues. Trimming took off 3 bases at V and 4 bases at J, with 12 bases between the two ends. The germline V gene has CDR1 LNHNV and CDR2 YYDKDF (reference sequence). CDR3 amino acids: CATSSPGVGYGYTF. The CDR3 region has the DNA TGTGCCACCAGCAGCCCAGGGGTAGGCTATGGCTACACCTTC. The full variable domain, rest sourced from reference TRBV15 and TRBJ1-2, is DAMVIQNPRYQVTQFGKPVTLSCSQTLNHNVMYWYQQKSSQAPKLLFHYYDKDFNNEADTPDNFQSRRPNTSFCFLDIRSPGLGDTAMYLCATSSPGVGYGYTFGSGTRLTVV.

V usage is TRBV7-9 and J usage is TRBJ2-2; 11 nucleotides line up with TRBD2. The V gene's germline CDR1 is SEHNR and CDR2 FQNEAQ (reference sequence). The CDR3 covers 14 residues. V was clipped by 4 bases and J by 10 bases; unmatched bases: 5. CDR3 coding DNA: TGTGCCAGCAGCTCGACTAGCGGGAACGAGGAGCTGTTTTTT. This gives the protein CASSSTSGNEELFF.

In its sample, this clonotype was seen a few times. The chain is built from TRBV18 and TRBJ1-1, with D tentatively TRBD1 (6 bases). Germline V gene sequence: CDR1 KGHSH, CDR2 LQKENI. Trimming shortened V by 1 base and J by 5 bases, and 11 bases separated the two germline ends. CDR3 size: 14 residues. This CDR3 is CASSPQGGETEAFF. CDR3 in DNA: TGTGCCAGCTCACCACAAGGGGGAGAAACTGAAGCTTTCTTT.

The sample holds a few counts of this clonotype. This sequence joins TRBV6-1 and TRBJ2-2; D uncertain. V was cut by 8 bases and J by 0 bases, with 10 bases left in between. This CDR3 has 14 residues. Germline loops: CDR1 MNHNS, CDR2 SASEGT. The CDR3 here is CASALGSNTGELFF. CDR3 nucleotide sequence: TGTGCCAGCGCCTTGGGCTCGAACACCGGGGAGCTGTTTTTT.

This clonotype was recorded at least ten times. The V gene is TRBV9, the J gene TRBJ1-1; TRBD1 is a possible D gene (5 bases). Germline V gives CDR1 SGDLS, CDR2 YYNGEE. V lost 6 bases and J 5 bases, leaving 17 bases between the germline ends. This CDR3 region has 14 residues. CDR3 sequence reads: CASTGGRGPTEAFF. In DNA form, the CDR3 reads TGTGCCAGCACGGGGGGAAGGGGACCTACTGAAGCTTTCTTT.

This clonotype came up many times. This chain joins TRBV20-1 and TRBJ2-2; the D is unclear. V gave up 2 bases and J gave up 7 bases, with 14 bases separating them. The CDR3 length is 14 residues. Germline CDR1 and CDR2: DFQATT and SNEGSKA (reference sequence). Written as DNA, the CDR3 is TGCAGTGCTAGATCCGGACCCGCCGACGGGGAGCTGTTTTTT. Translated, it gives CSARSGPADGELFF.

This clonotype was recorded at least ten times. The chain carries TRBV5-1 and TRBJ1-2; 11 positions match TRBD1. CDR3 length: 15 amino acids. J lost 6 bases, V lost 4 bases, and 8 bases had no gene match. Germline values: CDR1 SGHRS, CDR2 YFSETQ. The CDR3 sequence: CASSHEGQGADGYTF. CDR3 in DNA: TGCGCCAGCAGCCATGAAGGACAGGGGGCCGATGGCTACACCTTC.

There are many counts of this clonotype. The J gene is TRBJ2-5, the V gene TRBV15; TRBD2 matches 8 bases. The germline CDR1 and CDR2 sequences are LNHNV and YYDKDF (reference sequence). The CDR3 is 17 amino acids. Trimming took 0 bases from V and 5 from J; bases not matched to a gene: 11. The DNA of the CDR3 is TGTGCCACCAGCAGAGATCTGTCTAGCGGGCTCCTGGAGACCCAGTACTTC. Translating gives CATSRDLSSGLLETQYF.

In its sample, this clonotype was seen many times. The rearrangement uses TRBV6-1 and TRBJ2-5; D ambiguous. CDR1 is MNHNS, CDR2 SASEGT, per germline. The CDR3 has 15 amino acids. V lost 7 bases and J 5 bases, leaving 20 bases between the germline ends. Here the CDR3 reads CASTRPTTGSETQYF. DNA of the CDR3: TGTGCCAGCACCCGTCCTACTACTGGGTCTGAGACCCAGTACTTC.

This clonotype was observed once. The V gene is TRBV20-1, the J gene TRBJ1-1; D gene uncertain. The CDR3 runs to 13 residues. V was pared by 6 bases and J by 7 bases, with 18 bases between. CDR1 is DFQATT and CDR2 is SNEGSKA in the germline V gene (reference sequence). This chain's CDR3 is CSANRRDSYEAFF. The CDR3 region has the DNA TGCAGTGCCAACCGACGAGATAGCTATGAAGCTTTCTTT.

The V call is TRBV7-9, the J call TRBJ2-7; D assignment may be TRBD1 or TRBD2 (5 bases each). V was clipped by 5 bases and J by 6 bases, with 17 bases between them. In germline, CDR1 is SEHNR, CDR2 FQNEAQ (reference sequence). This CDR3 spans 14 amino acids. DNA of the CDR3: TGTGCCAGCAGCCCCCGGGGCAGTCTAACCGAGCAGTACTTC. It codes for CASSPRGSLTEQYF.

As for this clonotype: This may be a read error: a much more frequent sequence differs by one nucleotide. The missing conserved phenylalanine or tryptophan at the end of this CDR3 makes a read error likely. The DNA is omitted, as the CDR3 cannot be located on it reliably, and the CDR3 follows TCRdb's listing. This sequence joins TRBV15 and TRBJ2-7; TRBD1, the table's D call, was not compared with the DNA. Germline CDR1 LNHNV, CDR2 YYDKDF (reference sequence). 12 amino acids form the CDR3, both terminal residues included. The CDR3 spells CATSRGTETRYL.

On this clonotype: A much larger clone lies a single base off, so this may be a read error. The V gene is TRBV6-1, the J gene TRBJ2-7; TRBD1 aligns across 10 bases. The germline V gene encodes CDR1 MNHNS and CDR2 SASEGT. The CDR3 length is 14 residues. In nucleotides, the CDR3 is TGTGCCAGCACCGGGGGGACAGGGGAGGGGGAGCGGTACTTC. Residues: CASTGGTGEGERYF.

This clonotype showed up just a few times. This rearrangement joins TRBV4-1 to TRBJ1-1; 8 bases align to TRBD1. Germline V gene lookup returns CDR1 MGHRA and CDR2 YSYEKL. The J segment lost 0 bases and the V segment lost 3 bases, leaving 3 bases of the junction unmatched. This CDR3 contains 15 residues. The CDR3 nucleotides read TGCGCCAGCAGCCACGGGACAGGAATGAACACTGAAGCTTTCTTT. Its protein is CASSHGTGMNTEAFF.

This clonotype has only a few counts. The V call is TRBV5-1, the J call TRBJ1-2; possible D gene TRBD1, 5 bases. Trimming took off 4 bases at V and 8 bases at J, with 21 bases between the two ends. In germline, CDR1 is SGHRS, CDR2 YFSETQ. CDR3 length equals 15 residues. This CDR3 is CASSPAGPGGWGYTF. The CDR3 region has the DNA TGCGCCAGCAGCCCGGCCGGTCCGGGGGGTTGGGGCTACACCTTC.

This chain connects TRBV7-6 to TRBJ2-1; weak D call: TRBD2 (5 bases). Trimming removed 1 base at V and 0 bases at J, with 22 bases between. Germline lookup yields CDR1 SGHVS and CDR2 FNYEAQ. The CDR3 has 20 residues. The CDR3 protein is CASSLVEERIRRSSYNEQFF. DNA for the CDR3: TGTGCCAGCAGCTTAGTGGAGGAGCGGATTCGTAGGAGCTCCTACAATGAGCAGTTCTTC.

The V gene is TRBV2, the J gene TRBJ2-7; 10 bases match TRBD2. The J segment lost 7 bases and the V segment lost 4 bases, leaving 10 bases of the junction unmatched. From germline, CDR1 is SNHLY and CDR2 FYNNEI. CDR3 length: 15 residues. The CDR3 bases are TGTGCCAGCAGTGTAGACCCGGGACTAGCGCGGGAGCAGTACTTC. It is translated as CASSVDPGLAREQYF.

On this clonotype: This may arise from a read error, as a much more abundant clone is one base away. The chain has TRBV6-1 and TRBJ1-2; 8 nucleotides line up with TRBD1. The CDR3 consists of 17 residues. Germline CDR1 MNHNS, CDR2 SASEGT. The CDR3 region is CASSEVQGTGRNYGCTF. CDR3 sequence (DNA): TGTGCCAGCAGTGAAGTCCAAGGGACAGGCCGTAACTATGGCTGCACCTTC.

This clonotype was picked up many times. The rearrangement uses TRBV7-9 and TRBJ2-5, with D perhaps TRBD2 (6 bases). The V gene's germline CDR1 is SEHNR and CDR2 FQNEAQ (reference sequence). V shed 5 bases and J shed 5 bases, with 15 bases lying between them. The CDR3 has 14 residues. Here the CDR3 reads CASSPSERSETQYF. In DNA form, the CDR3 reads TGTGCCAGCAGCCCTAGCGAAAGATCGGAGACCCAGTACTTC.

The sample holds many counts of this clonotype. The chain recombines TRBV12-3 or TRBV12-4 with TRBJ2-5, with 8 bases aligning to TRBD2. This CDR3 is built from 13 residues. V lost 6 bases to trimming and J lost 4 bases; unmatched junction nucleotides: 4. The CDR3, as DNA: TGTGCCAGCAGGCTAGCGGGCTCAGAGACCCAGTACTTC. This sequence encodes CASRLAGSETQYF.

For this clonotype: Mismatch with germline at one junction end may stem from a read error. The chain uses TRBV5-1 and TRBJ1-6; possibly TRBD1 for D (6 bases). This CDR3 has 16 amino acids. Per the germline V gene, CDR1 is SGHRS and CDR2 is YFSETQ. CDR3 nucleotides: TGTGCCAGCAGGGGCTCTTGGGGGCTCCGGAACTCACCCCTCCACTTT. This encodes CASRGSWGLRNSPLHF.

The chain recombines TRBV11-3 with TRBJ2-7; the D gene is possibly TRBD1 (5 bases). This CDR3 is 13 amino acids long. The V gene lost 1 base and the J gene lost 5 bases, with 9 bases spanning the gap. Germline-derived CDR1 and CDR2 are SGHNT and YENEEA. The CDR3 DNA sequence: TGTGCCAGCAGCTTAGTGTCAGGGAACGAGCAGTACTTC. It codes for CASSLVSGNEQYF.

The chain carries TRBV4-1 and TRBJ1-6; no clear D gene. V lost 4 bases, J lost 4 bases, and 11 bases lay in between. Germline values: CDR1 MGHRA, CDR2 YSYEKL. This CDR3 is 15 amino acids long. This CDR3 is CASSRNREYNSPLHF. CDR3 bases: TGCGCCAGCAGCCGAAACAGAGAGTATAATTCACCCCTCCACTTT.

With regard to this clonotype: Given a much more abundant clone one base away, this may be a read error. The V gene is TRBV10-3, the J gene TRBJ1-4; no definite D call. The CDR3 contains 15 residues. CDR1 and CDR2 (germline): ENHRY, SYGVKD. Trimming left V 4 bases short and J 8 bases short, with 17 bases between. The CDR3: CAISGETSRDEKLFF. In DNA, the CDR3 is TGTGCCATCAGTGGTGAGACAAGTCGAGACGAAAAACTGTTTTTT.

The CDR3 DNA reads TGCAGTGCTGGGCAGCGGGGCGCGTACAATGAGCAGTTCTTC. It codes for CSAGQRGAYNEQFF. This rearrangement joins TRBV20-1 to TRBJ2-1; 7 positions match TRBD2. The V gene end was trimmed by 5 bases and the J gene end by 4 bases; junction bases not matched to a gene: 8. The CDR3 is 14 amino acids. Germline values: CDR1 DFQATT, CDR2 SNEGSKA (reference sequence).

This clonotype has a handful of counts. CDR3 protein: CSVERTGTYEQYF. The CDR3 nucleotides are TGCAGCGTTGAACGGACGGGTACCTACGAGCAGTACTTC. The gene calls are TRBV29-1 and TRBJ2-7, with D uncertain. Germline V lookup: CDR1 SQVTM, CDR2 ANQGSEA. The CDR3 spans 13 residues. V was shortened by 2 bases and J by 2 bases, with 10 bases between the two germline ends.

The chain uses TRBV6-2 or TRBV6-3 and TRBJ1-5; D not certain. The CDR3 covers 12 residues. CDR1 is MNHEY, CDR2 SVGEGT, per germline. V was pared by 2 bases and J by 5 bases, with 4 bases between. CDR3 residues: CASSYPYQPQHF. The CDR3 region has the DNA TGTGCCAGCAGTTACCCTTATCAGCCCCAGCATTTT.

The rearrangement links TRBV20-1 to TRBJ1-5; D is possibly TRBD1 (6 bases). The CDR3 contains 12 residues. In germline, CDR1 is DFQATT, CDR2 SNEGSKA (reference sequence). V lost 4 bases and J lost 7, with 11 bases in between. CDR3 loop: CSAKGQGQPQHF. The CDR3, as DNA: TGCAGTGCTAAAGGCCAGGGGCAGCCCCAGCATTTT.

This clonotype was detected ten times or more. The chain uses TRBV12-3 or TRBV12-4 and TRBJ2-7, with TRBD2 matching 12 bases. Germline trimming cut 6 bases from V and 4 bases from J; bases unmatched to any gene: 7. CDR3 length: 15 amino acids. DNA for the CDR3: TGTGCCAGCAGCCCCCCGACTAGCGGGAGTTACGAGCAGTACTTC. Amino acid sequence: CASSPPTSGSYEQYF.

This sequence joins TRBV10-3 and TRBJ2-2; no reliable D call. Per germline, CDR1 ENHRY and CDR2 SYGVKD. V lost 3 bases to trimming and J lost 0 bases, with 5 bases between them. There are 14 residues in the CDR3. The CDR3 coding sequence is TGTGCCATCAGTGATTTGGCGAACACCGGGGAGCTGTTTTTT. It translates to CAISDLANTGELFF.